What follows are 9 T cell receptor beta chains derived from one specimen sequenced in a study of Ad26.COV2.S vaccination and SARS-CoV-2 variants. The protocol was immunoSEQ multiplex PCR, while the TCRdb copy is restricted to in-frame clones and leaves out a portion. The sample holds hundreds of thousands of clones, around 90% seen once. Treatment of the sample: some 19 received Ad26.COV2.S at low or high dose, single or two shots; roughly five received placebo; per-sample allocation not given. Sampling was performed 63 days after the first vaccine or placebo injection. The specimen was peripheral blood, collected in a trial of Ad26.COV2.S vaccine versus placebo. These receptors came from a person between 18 and 60 years old who received the Ad26.COV2.S COVID-19 vaccine or a placebo.

This rearrangement joins TRBV2 to TRBJ2-3, with 12 bases matching TRBD2. V dropped 2 bases and J dropped 1; count of bases not matched to a gene: 4. The CDR3 runs 17 residues. Germline CDR1 SNHLY, CDR2 FYNNEI. The CDR3 DNA reads TGTGCCAGCAGTGAAAGACTAGCGGGAGTGGGCACAGATACGCAGTATTTT. Its protein is CASSERLAGVGTDTQYF.

V usage is TRBV5-1 and J usage is TRBJ2-3, with 13 bases fitting TRBD2. Unmatched junction bases numbered 4, after V lost 0 bases and J lost 3 bases. This CDR3 is built from 17 residues. CDR1 is SGHRS and CDR2 is YFSETQ in the germline V gene. CDR3: CASSLAQLAGGTDTQYF. The CDR3 bases are TGCGCCAGCAGCTTGGCCCAACTAGCGGGAGGGACAGATACGCAGTATTTT.

V and J are TRBV15 and TRBJ2-5; no clear D. The V gene lost 5 bases and the J gene lost 2 bases, with 15 bases spanning the gap. Germline loops: CDR1 LNHNV, CDR2 YYDKDF (reference sequence). The CDR3 runs to 15 residues. The CDR3 region has the DNA TGTGCCACCAGCCGAAAGGACGGATCACAAGAGACCCAGTACTTC. It is translated as CATSRKDGSQETQYF.

The chain recombines TRBV7-9 with TRBJ2-7, with 13 bases matching TRBD2. In germline, CDR1 is SEHNR, CDR2 FQNEAQ (reference sequence). After removal of 5 bases from V and 1 base from J, the junction contained 8 bases not matched to a gene. CDR3 length: 17 amino acids. CDR3 nucleotides: TGTGCCAGCAGCCTTGACAGGGGACTAGCGGGATCCTACGAGCAGTACTTC. Encoded protein: CASSLDRGLAGSYEQYF.

J is TRBJ2-2 and V is TRBV7-6, with D tentatively TRBD1 or TRBD2 (5 bases each). V lost 1 base and J lost 1, with 16 bases in between. The CDR3 length is 18 residues. Germline V gene sequence: CDR1 SGHVS, CDR2 FNYEAQ. The CDR3 protein is CASSLVGPEGLNTGELFF. The DNA for the CDR3 is TGTGCCAGCAGCTTAGTGGGGCCCGAGGGATTGAACACCGGGGAGCTGTTTTTT.

The chain uses TRBV7-6 and TRBJ1-3; 7 bases are a match to TRBD1. V shed 0 bases and J 2 bases; nucleotides not matched to a gene: 7. Germline CDR1 and CDR2: SGHVS and FNYEAQ. The CDR3 loop spans 17 amino acids. DNA for the CDR3: TGTGCCAGCAGCTTAGCGATGAGGGGGCTAACTGGAAACACCATATATTTT. This translates into CASSLAMRGLTGNTIYF.

The chain uses TRBV24-1 and TRBJ2-7; TRBD1 is a possible D gene (5 bases). The CDR3 consists of 13 residues. V lost 3 bases to trimming and J lost 0 bases, with 5 bases between them. From germline, CDR1 is KGHDR and CDR2 SFDVKD. The CDR3, as DNA: TGTGCCACCAGTGATGGACACTCCTACGAGCAGTACTTC. It encodes CATSDGHSYEQYF.

The chain joins TRBV24-1 to TRBJ2-1; no firm D call. The V end lost 2 bases, the J end lost 3 bases, and 16 bases lay between the germline ends. The CDR3 extends over 17 amino acids. The germline CDR1 and CDR2 sequences are KGHDR and SFDVKD. CDR3 bases: TGTGCCACCAGTGATTCCTCTGCAGAATTTGGCTACAATGAGCAGTTCTTC. It is translated as CATSDSSAEFGYNEQFF.

This chain joins TRBV19 and TRBJ2-3; D possibly corresponds to TRBD1 (6 bases). Per germline, CDR1 LNHDA and CDR2 SQIVND (reference sequence). Trimming pared 5 bases from V and 2 bases from J, leaving 20 bases between. The CDR3 is 17 residues long. CDR3 sequence (DNA): TGTGCCAGTAGTGGGTACCGAGGACAGAAGGACACAGATACGCAGTATTTT. It is translated as CASSGYRGQKDTDTQYF.